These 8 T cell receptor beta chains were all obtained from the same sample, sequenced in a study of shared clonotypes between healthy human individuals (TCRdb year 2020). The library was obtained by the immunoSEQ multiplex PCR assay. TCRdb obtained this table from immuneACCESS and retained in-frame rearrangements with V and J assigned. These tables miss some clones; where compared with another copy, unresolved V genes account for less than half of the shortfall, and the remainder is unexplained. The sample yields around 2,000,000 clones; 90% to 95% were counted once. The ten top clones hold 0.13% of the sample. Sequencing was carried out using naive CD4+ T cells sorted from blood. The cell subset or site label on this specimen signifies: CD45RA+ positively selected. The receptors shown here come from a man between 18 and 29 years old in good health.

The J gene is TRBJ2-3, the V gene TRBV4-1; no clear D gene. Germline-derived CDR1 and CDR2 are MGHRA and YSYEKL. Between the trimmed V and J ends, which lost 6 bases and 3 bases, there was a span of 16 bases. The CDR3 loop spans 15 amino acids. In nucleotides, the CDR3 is TGCGCCAGCAGGGTCGGTGACTTCCAGACAGATACGCAGTATTTT. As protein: CASRVGDFQTDTQYF.

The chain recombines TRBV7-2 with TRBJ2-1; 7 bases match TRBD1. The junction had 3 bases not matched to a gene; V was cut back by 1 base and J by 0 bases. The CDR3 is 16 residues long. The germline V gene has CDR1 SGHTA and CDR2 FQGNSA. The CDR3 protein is CASSLVPGGSYNEQFF. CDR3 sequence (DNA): TGTGCCAGCAGCTTAGTGCCAGGGGGCTCCTACAATGAGCAGTTCTTC. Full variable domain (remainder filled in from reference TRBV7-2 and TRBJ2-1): GAGVSQSPSNKVTEKGKDVELRCDPISGHTALYWYRQSLGQGLEFLIYFQGNSAPDKSGLPSDRFSAERTGGSVSTLTIQRTQQEDSAVYLCASSLVPGGSYNEQFFGPGTRLTVL.

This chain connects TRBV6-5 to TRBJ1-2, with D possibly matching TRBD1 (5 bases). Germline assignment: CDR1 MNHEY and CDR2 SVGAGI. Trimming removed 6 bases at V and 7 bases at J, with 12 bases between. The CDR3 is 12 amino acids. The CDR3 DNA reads TGTGCCAGCAGATTTGACAGCAGTGGCTACACCTTC. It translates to CASRFDSSGYTF.

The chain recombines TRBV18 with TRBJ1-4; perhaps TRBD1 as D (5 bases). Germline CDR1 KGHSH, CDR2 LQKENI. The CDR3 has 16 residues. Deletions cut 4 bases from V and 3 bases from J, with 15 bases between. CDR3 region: CASSQTQGISNEKLFF. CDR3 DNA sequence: TGTGCCAGCTCACAGACCCAGGGAATCTCTAATGAAAAACTGTTTTTT.

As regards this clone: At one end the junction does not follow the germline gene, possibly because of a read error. This chain's CDR3 is CASSKDRQETQYF. Written as DNA, the CDR3 is TGTGCTAGCAGCAAGGACAGACAAGAGACCCAGTACTTC. The chain carries TRBV7-7 and TRBJ2-5, with D possibly being TRBD1 (6 bases). The CDR3 is 13 amino acids. Germline CDR1 SSHAT, CDR2 FNYEAQ (reference sequence). Complete variable domain (other parts from reference TRBV7-7 and TRBJ2-5): GAGVSQSPRYKVTKRGQDVTLRCDPISSHATLYWYQQALGQGPEFLTYFNYEAQPDKSGLPSDRFSAERPEGSISTLTIQRTEQRDSAMYRCASSKDRQETQYFGPGTRLLVL.

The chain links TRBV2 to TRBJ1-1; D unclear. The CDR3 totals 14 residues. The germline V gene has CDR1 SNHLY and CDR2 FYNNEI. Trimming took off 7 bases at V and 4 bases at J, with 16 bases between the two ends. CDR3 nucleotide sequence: TGTGCCAGCAACCCCTGGGGTTTGGCCACTGAAGCTTTCTTT. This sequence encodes CASNPWGLATEAFF.

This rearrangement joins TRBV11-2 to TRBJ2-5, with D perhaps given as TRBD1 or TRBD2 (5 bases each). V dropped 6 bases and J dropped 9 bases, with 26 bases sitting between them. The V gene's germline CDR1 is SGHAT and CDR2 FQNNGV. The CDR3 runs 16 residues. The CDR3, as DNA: TGTGCCAGCAGGCGTCCGGGACGAAGGGACGGGTGGCCCCAGTACTTC. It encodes CASRRPGRRDGWPQYF.

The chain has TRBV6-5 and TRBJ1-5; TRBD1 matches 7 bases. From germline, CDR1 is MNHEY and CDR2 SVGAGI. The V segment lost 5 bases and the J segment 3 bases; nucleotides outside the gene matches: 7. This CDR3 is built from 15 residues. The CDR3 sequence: CASSPGTAYNQPQHF. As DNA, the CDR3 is TGTGCCAGCAGTCCTGGGACAGCATACAATCAGCCCCAGCATTTT.